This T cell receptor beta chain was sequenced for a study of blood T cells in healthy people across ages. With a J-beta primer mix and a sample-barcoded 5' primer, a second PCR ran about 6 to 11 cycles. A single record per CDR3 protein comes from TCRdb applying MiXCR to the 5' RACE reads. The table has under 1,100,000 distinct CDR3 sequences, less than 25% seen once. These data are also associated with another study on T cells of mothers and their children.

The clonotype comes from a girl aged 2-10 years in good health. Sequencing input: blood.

Here the CDR3 reads CASSSSDYNEQFF. The CDR3 DNA follows: TGTGCCAGTAGTAGTTCAGACTACAATGAGCAGTTCTTC. V gene TRBV19 combines with J gene TRBJ2-1; D not certain. Germline V gene data show CDR1 as LNHDA and CDR2 as SQIVND (reference sequence). V gave up 4 bases and J gave up 3 bases, with 7 bases separating them. This CDR3 is built from 13 residues.